This is a list of T cell receptor beta chains from one sample in a study of T cell repertoires in cytomegalovirus infection. Each CDR3 protein gets one entry after TCRdb re-called the reads with MiXCR. Among about 360,000 distinct CDR3 sequences listed, about a sixth were seen once. The sequenced sample was PBMCs. Receptors were obtained from a human donor in good health (CMV status not recorded). Some clones in this sample may be carry-over from other donors' samples. Each CDR3 is given with its conserved first and last residue. Rows may omit the clone size; those that give it use once, few, many or a size class.

CDR3aa	v_gene	j_gene	abundance
CASSLLERRGEQFF	TRBV5-4	TRBJ2-1	.
CSAGQAKSTDTQYF	TRBV20-1	TRBJ2-3	.
CSALQGPYNQPQHF	TRBV20-1	TRBJ1-5	few
CASSIKRDILFF	TRBV3-1	TRBJ1-4	.
CASSLAWRESTEAFF	TRBV7-2	TRBJ1-1	many
CASSLEASSYEQYF	TRBV11-3	TRBJ2-7	few
CASSPSGDRTNYEQYF	TRBV5-4	TRBJ2-7	.
CASSELRGFTEAFF	TRBV6-1	TRBJ1-1	many
CASTGGRMERYF	TRBV6-2/TRBV6-3	TRBJ2-7	.
CASSFTGSGEDEQYF	TRBV2	TRBJ2-7	.
CASSLVTGGEGNQPQHF	TRBV7-8	TRBJ1-5	many
CASSLGFSYNEQFF	TRBV5-1	TRBJ2-1	few
CASSQEGAAYEQYF	TRBV4-1	TRBJ2-7	.
CASMRQGGEKLFF	TRBV23-1	TRBJ1-4	.
CASSKDFTDTQYF	TRBV6-1	TRBJ2-3	few
CASSLVGDPNEKLFF	TRBV7-2	TRBJ1-4	many
CASSTLGSNQPQHF	TRBV19	TRBJ1-5	.
CASRGVATGELFF	TRBV6-1	TRBJ2-2	.